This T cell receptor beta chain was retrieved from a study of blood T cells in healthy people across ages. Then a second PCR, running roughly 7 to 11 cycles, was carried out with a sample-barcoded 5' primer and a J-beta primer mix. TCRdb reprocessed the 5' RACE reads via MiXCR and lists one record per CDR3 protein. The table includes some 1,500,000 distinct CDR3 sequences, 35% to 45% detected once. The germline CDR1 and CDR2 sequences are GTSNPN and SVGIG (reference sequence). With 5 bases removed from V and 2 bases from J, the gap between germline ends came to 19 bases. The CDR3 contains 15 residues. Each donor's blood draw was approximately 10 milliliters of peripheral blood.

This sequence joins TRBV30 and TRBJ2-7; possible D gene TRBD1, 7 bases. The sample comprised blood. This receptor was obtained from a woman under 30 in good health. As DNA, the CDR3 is TGTGCCTGGTCTAGCGCAGGGGGTTGGGCCTACGAGCAGTACTTC. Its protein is CAWSSAGGWAYEQYF.